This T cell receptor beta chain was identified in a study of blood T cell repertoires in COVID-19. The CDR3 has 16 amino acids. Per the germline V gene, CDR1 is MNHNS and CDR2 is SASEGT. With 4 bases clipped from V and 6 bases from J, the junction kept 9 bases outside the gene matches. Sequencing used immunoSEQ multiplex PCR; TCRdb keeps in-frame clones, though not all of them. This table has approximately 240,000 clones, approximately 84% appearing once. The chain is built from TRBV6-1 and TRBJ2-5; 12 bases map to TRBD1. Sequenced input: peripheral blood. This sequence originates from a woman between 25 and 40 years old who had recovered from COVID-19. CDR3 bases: TGTGCCAGCAGTGGATCCGCCGGGACAGGGGGCAAGACCCAGTACTTC. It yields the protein CASSGSAGTGGKTQYF.